This T cell receptor (beta chain) was documented in a study of cytomegalovirus exposure and HLA in healthy donors. The CDR3 is 15 amino acids. Per the germline V gene, CDR1 is SGHVS and CDR2 is FQNEAQ. V was clipped by 1 base and J by 2 bases, with 12 bases between them. This clone was counted only a few times. The PCR used 60 Vbeta and 13 Jbeta primers. Profiling relied on immunoSEQ multiplex PCR, and the TCRdb table lists in-frame clones only, not all of them. The data hold around 210,000 clones, with about 88% observed a single time. The TCR originated in a girl under 10 years old in good health and CMV-seronegative. The chain links TRBV7-8 to TRBJ2-7, with a possible D match to TRBD2 (5 bases). Sample: PBMCs. The CDR3 loop is CASSLGELIAYEQYF. In DNA form, the CDR3 reads TGTGCCAGCAGCTTAGGGGAGTTGATAGCCTACGAGCAGTACTTC. Based on the CDR3 plus reference TRBV7-8 and TRBJ2-7, the full variable domain is GAGVSQSPRYKVAKRGQDVALRCDPISGHVSLFWYQQALGQGPEFLTYFQNEAQLDKSGLPSDRFFAERPEGSVSTLKIQRTQQEDSAVYLCASSLGELIAYEQYFGPGTRLTVT.